The 3 T cell receptor beta chains given below trace back to one sample, sequenced in a study of blood T cell repertoires in COVID-19. Profiling relied on immunoSEQ multiplex PCR, and the TCRdb table lists in-frame clones only, not all of them. The sample shows 100,000 to 150,000 clones, approximately 85% of them seen only once. Sequences were obtained from peripheral blood. The receptors were sampled from a woman older than 75 with acute or convalescent COVID-19.

The chain couples TRBV11-1 to TRBJ2-2, with D tentatively TRBD1 (7 bases). The CDR3 spans 15 residues. Germline V CDR1 and CDR2: SGHAT, FQDESV (reference sequence). V was cut by 3 bases and J by 5 bases, with 13 bases left in between. The DNA of the CDR3 is TGTGCCAGCAGCTTCCGGTCAGGGGGGACCGGGGAGCTGTTTTTT. Its translation: CASSFRSGGTGELFF.

The chain has TRBV6-6 and TRBJ1-1, with 11 bases that match TRBD1. The CDR3 runs to 15 residues. The junction had 6 bases not matched to a gene; V was cut back by 3 bases and J by 6 bases. Germline values: CDR1 MNHNY, CDR2 SVGAGI (reference sequence). CDR3 DNA: TGTGCCAGCAGTTATCTCGGACAGGGGGCATCTGAAGCTTTCTTT. Translating it yields CASSYLGQGASEAFF.

The V and J genes are TRBV3-1 (or the pseudogene TRBV3-2) and TRBJ1-2, with D possibly matching TRBD1 (6 bases). The CDR3 is 17 amino acids. Germline CDR1 and CDR2: LGHDT and YNNKEL (reference sequence). Trimming pared 4 bases from V and 8 bases from J, leaving 26 bases between. The CDR3 here is CASSLSPTGALLKGYTF. The CDR3 DNA follows: TGTGCCAGCAGCCTATCGCCGACAGGAGCCCTCCTAAAGGGCTACACCTTC.